This passage covers 4 T cell receptor beta chains from one sample sequenced in a study of blood T cell repertoires in COVID-19. Here immunoSEQ multiplex PCR was the method, and the copy in TCRdb shows in-frame clones only, minus some. This table has roughly 200,000 clones, approximately 85% appearing once. Sequenced material: PBMCs or T cells enriched from blood (not recorded which). All receptors come from a man between 40 and 49 years old who had recovered from COVID-19.

This clone came up once. The chain links TRBV27 to TRBJ2-2; 10 nucleotides line up with TRBD1. The germline V gene encodes CDR1 MNHEY and CDR2 SMNVEV (reference sequence). The CDR3 is 14 residues long. J was trimmed by 4 bases and V by 6 bases; bases with no gene match: 2. The CDR3 bases are TGTGCCAGCAGGGGACAGGGGAGCACCGGGGAGCTGTTTTTT. This gives the protein CASRGQGSTGELFF.

The gene calls are TRBV27 and TRBJ2-7; perhaps TRBD2 as D (5 bases). Trimming stripped 3 bases from V and 3 bases from J, with 12 bases between. Germline V gives CDR1 MNHEY, CDR2 SMNVEV (reference sequence). The CDR3 is made up of 14 amino acids. The CDR3 spells CASSFEGEGYEQYF. The CDR3 region has the DNA TGTGCCAGCAGTTTTGAGGGAGAGGGCTACGAGCAGTACTTC.

The genes are TRBV25-1 and TRBJ2-2; 7 nucleotides line up with TRBD2. The CDR3 extends over 15 amino acids. Germline V gene lookup returns CDR1 MGHDK and CDR2 SYGVNS. J lost 0 bases, V lost 6 bases, and 4 bases had no gene match. CDR3 coding DNA: TGTGCCAGCAGCCCTCGGGGGGCGAACACCGGGGAGCTGTTTTTT. Amino acid sequence: CASSPRGANTGELFF.

V gene TRBV27 combines with J gene TRBJ2-7, with 10 bases identical to TRBD1. Germline CDR1 MNHEY, CDR2 SMNVEV (reference sequence). The V gene end was trimmed by 4 bases and the J gene end by 2 bases; junction bases not matched to a gene: 8. CDR3 length: 16 residues. Here the CDR3 reads CASSSRGTGVAYEQYF. The CDR3 DNA is TGTGCCAGCAGTTCCCGCGGGACAGGGGTGGCCTACGAGCAGTACTTC.